This T cell receptor beta chain was retrieved from a study of CD8 T cells in Susac syndrome. The V gene lost 4 bases and the J gene lost 0 bases, with 16 bases spanning the gap. This CDR3 spans 16 amino acids. Germline CDR1 is MNHEY and CDR2 is SMNVEV (reference sequence). RNA in amounts of roughly 0.5 to 1 ug was reverse transcribed with random hexamers. TCRdb reprocessed the immunoSEQ multiplex PCR reads with MiXCR, giving one entry per CDR3 protein. The table has 330,000 or so distinct CDR3 sequences, 65% to 90% seen once; the top ten hold 0.21%. Stable or active relapsing-remitting multiple sclerosis, untreated and meeting revised McDonald criteria, defined the controls.

The sample was CD8+ T cells from PBMCs. This TCR came from a human donor with multiple sclerosis. The chain employs TRBV27 and TRBJ2-7, with TRBD2 as a possible D gene (5 bases). CDR3 nucleotide sequence: TGTGCCAGCAGTTATCTCTCTCCCGAGGGCTCCTACGAGCAGTACTTC. It encodes CASSYLSPEGSYEQYF.